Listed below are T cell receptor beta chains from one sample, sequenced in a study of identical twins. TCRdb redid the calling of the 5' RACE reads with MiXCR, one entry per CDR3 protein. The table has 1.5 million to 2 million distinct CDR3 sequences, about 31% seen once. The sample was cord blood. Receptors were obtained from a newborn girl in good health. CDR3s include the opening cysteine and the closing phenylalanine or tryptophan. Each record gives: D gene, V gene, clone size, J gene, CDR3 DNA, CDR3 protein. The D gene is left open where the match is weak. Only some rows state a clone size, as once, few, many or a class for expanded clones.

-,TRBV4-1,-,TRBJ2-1,TGCGCCAGCAGCCAAGTCCCCTTTAACCCGACCTACAATGAGCAGTTCTTC,CASSQVPFNPTYNEQFF
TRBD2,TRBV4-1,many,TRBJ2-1,TGCGCCAGCAGCACCCATACTAGCGGGGGGGCTTATGAGCAGTTCTTC,CASSTHTSGGAYEQFF
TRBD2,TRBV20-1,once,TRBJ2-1,TGCAGTGCTAGAGATGGACGGACTAGCTCCTACAATGAGCAGTTCTTC,CSARDGRTSSYNEQFF
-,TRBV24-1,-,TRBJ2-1,TGTGCCACCAGTGTTGGGGGAACACCCTACAATGAGCAGTTCTTC,CATSVGGTPYNEQFF
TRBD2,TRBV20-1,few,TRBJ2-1,TGCAGTGCTAGGACCTTAGCGGGGGCCTACAATGAGCAGTTCTTC,CSARTLAGAYNEQFF
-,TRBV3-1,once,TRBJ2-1,TGTGCCAACAGCCCGAAGGACTGGTACTCCTACAATGAGCAGTTCTTC,CANSPKDWYSYNEQFF
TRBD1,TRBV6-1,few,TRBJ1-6,TGTGCCAGCAGTGCCGGACAGGGGGCGAGCTCCTATAATTCACCCCTCCACTTT,CASSAGQGASSYNSPLHF
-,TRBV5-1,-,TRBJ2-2,TGCGCCAGCAGCCCCGGCAACACCGGGGGGCTGTTTTTT,CASSPGNTGGLFF
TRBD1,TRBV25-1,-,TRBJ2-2,TGTGCCAGCAGGCAGACCACCGGGACAGGGAACACCGGGGAGCTGTTTTTT,CASRQTTGTGNTGELFF
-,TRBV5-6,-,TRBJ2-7,TGTGCCAGCAGCTTGGGGGACAACAATGAGCAGTACTTC,CASSLGDNNEQYF
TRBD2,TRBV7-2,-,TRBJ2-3,TGTGCCAGCAGCTCCCCGGGACTAGCGGGGGGAAAGACGCAGTATTTT,CASSSPGLAGGKTQYF
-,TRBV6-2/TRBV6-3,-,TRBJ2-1,TGTGCCAGCAGTCGCAGGATTTTTGGGGATGAGCAGTTCTTC,CASSRRIFGDEQFF
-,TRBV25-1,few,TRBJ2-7,TGTGCCAGCAGTGCCTTACTAGACTACGAGCAGTACTTC,CASSALLDYEQYF
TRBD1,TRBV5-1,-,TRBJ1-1,TGCGCCAGCAGCTTGGTGGACAGGGACACTGAAGCTTTCTTT,CASSLVDRDTEAFF
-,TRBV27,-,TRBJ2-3,TGTGCCAGCAGTTCCCTCTATGGCACAGATACGCAGTATTTT,CASSSLYGTDTQYF
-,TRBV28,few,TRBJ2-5,TGTGCAAGTCGCGTGGGGGGACAGACCCAGTACTTC,CASRVGGQTQYF
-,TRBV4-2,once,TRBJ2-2,TGTGCCAGCAGCCAAAATCCCCAGGGGTTGTTATCCGGGGAGCTGTTTTTT,CASSQNPQGLLSGELFF
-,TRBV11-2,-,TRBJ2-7,TGTGCCAGCAGCTTGACGACCGGGGTCAACTACAATGAGCAGTACTTC,CASSLTTGVNYNEQYF
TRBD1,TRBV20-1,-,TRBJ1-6,TGCAGTGCTAGAGCTAACCAGGGGGCGGGTTCACCCCTCCACTTT,CSARANQGAGSPLHF
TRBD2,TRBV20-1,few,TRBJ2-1,TGCAGTGCTAGAAAGACTAGCGGGGGCCCAGACTCCTACAATGAGCAGTTCTTC,CSARKTSGGPDSYNEQFF
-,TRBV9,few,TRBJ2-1,TGTGCCAGCAGCCCAATACCCAACAAGGAGCAGTTCTTC,CASSPIPNKEQFF
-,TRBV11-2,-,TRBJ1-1,TGTGCCAGCAGCTTAGTTAGGACAATCTATGAGGGGAACACTGAAGCTTTCTTT,CASSLVRTIYEGNTEAFF